This T cell receptor (beta chain) was retrieved from a study of shared clonotypes between healthy human individuals. Here immunoSEQ multiplex PCR was the method, and the copy in TCRdb shows in-frame clones only, minus some. Of around 700,000 clones listed, roughly 73% are singletons. This clone occurred once. Its antigen remains unidentified. Whole-study findings and limits: Shared across a handful of donors were around 5% of the naive CD4 clonotypes. Generation probabilities were higher for clonotypes shared across all four sorted-subset donors than for unshared ones.

Germline lookup yields CDR1 PRHDT and CDR2 FYEKMQ (reference sequence). V dropped 4 bases and J dropped 0; count of bases not matched to a gene: 9. The CDR3 runs to 17 residues. This clonotype was sampled from a woman in her 30s in good health. The chain combines TRBV13 with TRBJ2-5; 9 nucleotides align to TRBD2. Sequencing input: memory CD4+ T cells sorted from blood. Subset noted: CD45RA-negative fraction. The CDR3 region has the DNA TGTGCCAGCAGCTGGGGCCTAGCGGGGACGTACCAAGAGACCCAGTACTTC. Amino acid sequence: CASSWGLAGTYQETQYF. The full variable domain, completed using reference TRBV13 and TRBJ2-5, is AAGVIQSPRHLIKEKRETATLKCYPIPRHDTVYWYQQGPGQDPQFLISFYEKMQSDKGSIPDRFSAQQFSDYHSELNMSSLELGDSALYFCASSWGLAGTYQETQYFGPGTRLLVL.